This entry lists 3 T cell receptor beta chains sequenced from one sample in a study of T cells in Graves' hyperthyroidism and ophthalmopathy. The TCR beta CDR3 regions underwent amplification using RNA transcripts as the source. HTBI primers were the set used in a first-round RT-PCR of the TCR CDR3. TCRdb analysed the multiplex PCR reads with MiXCR anew, one entry per CDR3 protein. This table holds about half a million distinct CDR3 sequences, around a fifth found once. The material sequenced was blood. Receptors were obtained from a woman in her 70s with Graves' ophthalmopathy.

This clonotype was picked up many times. V is TRBV2 and J is TRBJ2-7; 12 positions agree with TRBD2. Trimming removed 3 bases from V and 6 bases from J; junction bases left unmatched: 3. The CDR3 is 14 amino acids. CDR1 is SNHLY and CDR2 is FYNNEI in the germline V gene. CDR3 nucleotide sequence: TGTGCCAGCAGTGAGGCTAGCGGGAGGGTCGAGCAGTACTTC. It translates to CASSEASGRVEQYF.

This clonotype was found a few times. This sequence joins TRBV7-2 and TRBJ2-7; tentatively, D is TRBD1 (6 bases). There are 15 residues in the CDR3. The V end lost 6 bases, the J end lost 2 bases, and 17 bases lay between the germline ends. CDR1 and CDR2 from the germline V gene are SGHTA and FQGNSA. The CDR3 region is CASREGVYLTYEQYF. Written as DNA, the CDR3 is TGTGCCAGCAGAGAGGGGGTCTACCTTACCTACGAGCAGTACTTC. Full variable domain (remainder filled in from reference TRBV7-2 and TRBJ2-7): GAGVSQSPSNKVTEKGKDVELRCDPISGHTALYWYRQSLGQGLEFLIYFQGNSAPDKSGLPSDRFSAERTGGSVSTLTIQRTQQEDSAVYLCASREGVYLTYEQYFGPGTRLTVT.

As concerns this clonotype: Germline and junction disagree at one end, which may indicate a read error. The chain carries TRBV4-3 and TRBJ2-3, with 10 bases fitting TRBD2. The CDR3 contains 15 residues. Germline V CDR1 and CDR2: LGHNA, YSLEER. The CDR3 DNA reads TGCGTCAGCAGCCAAGCGGGAGGGAGCACAGATACGCAGTATTTT. It codes for CVSSQAGGSTDTQYF.